Presented here are 22 T cell receptor beta chains from one specimen sequenced in a study of vaccination and CD4 T cells after COVID-19. Stated treatment: roughly 11-day PBMC culture with coronavirus spike peptide pools or control peptides (ViraFEST assay). CD4+ T-cell collection from the unexposed donor predated the COVID-19 pandemic (2011-2018). For these TCRs, the target antigens are not known. The Oncomine TCR Beta short-read assay was applied to DNA of cultured CD4+ T cells. Cultures of CD4+ T cells served as the source for extracting genomic DNA. From the PCR reads, TCRdb called clonotypes with MiXCR, one entry per CDR3 protein. The sample carries 9,500 to 11,000 distinct CDR3 sequences, roughly 30% recorded once. Sequencing was performed on CD4+ T cells from blood, cultured in vitro. The source of these receptors is a human donor in good health.

This clonotype was detected only a few times. The rearrangement uses TRBV7-8 and TRBJ2-2; D is uncertain. The ends were cut back, 3 bases at V and 5 bases at J, with 7 bases in the middle. Germline V gene lookup returns CDR1 SGHVS and CDR2 FQNEAQ. This CDR3 spans 13 amino acids. CDR3 loop: CASSFDITGELFF. CDR3 DNA sequence: TGTGCCAGCAGCTTCGACATTACCGGGGAGCTGTTTTTT.

The sample holds a few counts of this clonotype. This sequence joins TRBV7-2 and TRBJ2-3, with D possibly being TRBD1 (6 bases). Germline values: CDR1 SGHTA, CDR2 FQGNSA. The CDR3 contains 14 residues. V was trimmed by 2 bases and J by 2 bases, leaving 8 bases between them. The CDR3 nucleotides are TGTGCCAGCAGCTTACAGGGGAACACAGATACGCAGTATTTT. It specifies CASSLQGNTDTQYF. The whole variable domain, remainder taken from reference TRBV7-2 and TRBJ2-3, is GAGVSQSPSNKVTEKGKDVELRCDPISGHTALYWYRQSLGQGLEFLIYFQGNSAPDKSGLPSDRFSAERTGGSVSTLTIQRTQQEDSAVYLCASSLQGNTDTQYFGPGTRLTVL.

J is TRBJ2-1 and V is TRBV2; 7 bases match TRBD2. The CDR3 contains 14 residues. Losses at the gene ends were 7 bases for V and 6 bases for J; bases not matched to a gene: 9. CDR1 and CDR2 (germline): SNHLY, FYNNEI. The CDR3 sequence: CASIARGGSNEQFF. The CDR3 region has the DNA TGTGCCAGCATCGCAAGGGGAGGGTCCAATGAGCAGTTCTTC. The full variable domain, in which reference TRBV2 and TRBJ2-1 provide the parts outside the CDR3, is EPEVTQTPSHQVTQMGQEVILRCVPISNHLYFYWYRQILGQKVEFLVSFYNNEISEKSEIFDDQFSVERPDGSNFTLKIRSTKLEDSAMYFCASIARGGSNEQFFGPGTRLTVL.

This chain joins TRBV14 and TRBJ1-2, with unresolved D. The V gene lost 0 bases and the J gene lost 4 bases, with 12 bases spanning the gap. CDR1 is SGHDN, CDR2 FVKESK, per germline. CDR3 length: 15 amino acids. CDR3 coding DNA: TGTGCCAGCAGCCAAGATCTGGGCAGTACCTATGGCTACACCTTC. Protein: CASSQDLGSTYGYTF.

This chain joins TRBV20-1 and TRBJ1-5; D gene unclear. The length of the CDR3 is 12 residues. The V and J ends lost 0 bases and 6 bases respectively, with 6 bases between them. Per the germline V gene, CDR1 is DFQATT and CDR2 is SNEGSKA (reference sequence). The CDR3 bases are TGCAGTGCTAGAGAAGGAGGTCAGCCCCAGCATTTT. Translation: CSAREGGQPQHF.

The genes are TRBV6-5 and TRBJ2-2; D unresolved. In germline, CDR1 is MNHEY, CDR2 SVGAGI. V dropped 4 bases and J dropped 4 bases, with 4 bases sitting between them. This CDR3 is built from 12 residues. CDR3 DNA: TGTGCCAGCAGTTCAGTCACCGGGGAGCTGTTTTTT. Amino acids: CASSSVTGELFF.

V and J are TRBV4-3 and TRBJ1-3; 9 bases are shared with TRBD1. Trimming cost V 1 base and J 2 bases; bases outside gene matches: 6. Looked up from germline, CDR1 is LGHNA and CDR2 is YSLEER. CDR3 length: 17 residues. The CDR3 region has the DNA TGCGCCAGCAGCCAAGTACAGGGGGCGGCGACTGGAAACACCATATATTTT. It translates to CASSQVQGAATGNTIYF.

This clonotype has a handful of counts. In DNA, the CDR3 is TGTGCCAGCAGGCTTAGGGGGCCTACCTCAGATACGCAGTATTTT. Translated, it gives CASRLRGPTSDTQYF. The chain employs TRBV6-1 and TRBJ2-3; 7 bases map to TRBD1. Germline lookup yields CDR1 MNHNS and CDR2 SASEGT. The CDR3 has 15 residues. Trimming cost V 6 bases and J 4 bases; bases outside gene matches: 10.

This clonotype was detected only a few times. V and J are TRBV7-2 and TRBJ1-1; D gene uncertain. This CDR3 region has 13 residues. Germline V gene data show CDR1 as SGHTA and CDR2 as FQGNSA. The V and J ends lost 6 bases and 0 bases respectively, with 8 bases between them. CDR3 DNA: TGTGCCAGCAGTCAACATATGAACACTGAAGCTTTCTTT. Translated: CASSQHMNTEAFF.

V usage is TRBV20-1 and J usage is TRBJ1-6; 7 nucleotides line up with TRBD1. The V gene end was trimmed by 2 bases and the J gene end by 0 bases; junction bases not matched to a gene: 4. The CDR3 is made up of 16 amino acids. Germline CDR1 reads DFQATT; CDR2 reads SNEGSKA (reference sequence). CDR3 amino acids: CSARSEGASYNSPLHF. CDR3 in DNA: TGCAGTGCTAGATCCGAGGGGGCCTCCTATAATTCACCCCTCCACTTT.

This clonotype was picked up a small number of times. The chain carries TRBV2 and TRBJ1-5, with D unclear. The germline V gene has CDR1 SNHLY and CDR2 FYNNEI. Deletions cut 3 bases from V and 0 bases from J, with 9 bases between. The CDR3 is 15 residues long. For the CDR3, the DNA is TGTGCCAGCAGTGACTGGGGTAATAGCAATCAGCCCCAGCATTTT. Protein product: CASSDWGNSNQPQHF.

The chain employs TRBV10-1 and TRBJ2-7; the D is unclear. V was shortened by 11 bases and J by 7 bases, with 24 bases between the two germline ends. This CDR3 comprises 14 residues. Germline V lookup: CDR1 WNHNN, CDR2 SYGVQD (reference sequence). CDR3 nucleotides: TGCGCCCGGTTGGTCGTCGTCTCTACGGGTGAGCAGTACTTC. Amino acids: CARLVVVSTGEQYF.

V usage is TRBV11-2 and J usage is TRBJ2-1, with TRBD2 matching 7 bases. Germline-derived CDR1 and CDR2 are SGHAT and FQNNGV. The CDR3 spans 16 residues. With V trimmed by 5 bases and J by 6 bases, 13 bases remained unmatched. The CDR3 DNA reads as TGTGCCAGCAGCCCCGTTCGGGGGAGGGCGTTCAATGAGCAGTTCTTC. Its protein product is CASSPVRGRAFNEQFF.

This clonotype was observed a single time. V usage is TRBV25-1 and J usage is TRBJ2-6; weak D call: TRBD1 (7 bases). The CDR3 is 20 residues long. Deletions cut 6 bases from V and 0 bases from J, with 24 bases between. CDR1 and CDR2 from the germline V gene are MGHDK and SYGVNS. The CDR3, as DNA: TGTGCCAGCAGCAAACACCGCGGGACAGACTCTTCCTCTGGGGCCAACGTCCTGACTTTC. Residues: CASSKHRGTDSSSGANVLTF.

The rearrangement uses TRBV20-1 and TRBJ2-1, with D unresolved. Germline CDR1 reads DFQATT; CDR2 reads SNEGSKA (reference sequence). The V and J ends lost 3 bases and 4 bases respectively, with 4 bases between them. The CDR3 consists of 11 residues. CDR3 in amino acids: CSARPYNEQFF. CDR3 bases: TGCAGTGCTAGGCCTTACAATGAGCAGTTCTTC.

The gene calls are TRBV30 and TRBJ1-5, with TRBD1 identical over 10 bases. The V and J ends lost 0 bases and 2 bases, in that order; junction bases with no gene match: 10. This CDR3 region has 18 residues. From germline, CDR1 is GTSNPN and CDR2 SVGIG (reference sequence). In DNA, the CDR3 is TGTGCCTGGAGTGTACTCCACCCCGGGACAGGGGGCAATCAGCCCCAGCATTTT. As protein: CAWSVLHPGTGGNQPQHF.

This CDR3 reads CASSQGGPGETQYF. The CDR3 region has the DNA TGTGCCAGTAGTCAAGGGGGCCCGGGGGAGACCCAGTACTTC. The chain employs TRBV19 and TRBJ2-5, with TRBD1 matching over 7 bases. Germline CDR1 and CDR2: LNHDA and SQIVND (reference sequence). This CDR3 has 14 residues. J lost 5 bases, V lost 5 bases, and 8 bases had no gene match.

This clonotype was counted only a few times. J is TRBJ1-6 and V is TRBV21-1. TRBV21-1 is given as a pseudogene. The CDR3 consists of 18 residues. The CDR3 here is CASSKRVVREGYNSPLHF. Written as DNA, the CDR3 is TGTGCCAGCAGCAAAAGGGTGGTCAGGGAGGGGTATAATTCACCCCTCCACTTT.

V gene TRBV7-8 combines with J gene TRBJ2-7, with no clear D. The CDR3 is made up of 11 amino acids. V was cut by 4 bases and J by 6 bases, with 7 bases left in between. Per germline, CDR1 SGHVS and CDR2 FQNEAQ. The chain's CDR3 is CASSSHAEQYF. The CDR3 nucleotides are TGTGCCAGCAGCTCCCACGCCGAGCAGTACTTC.

V and J are TRBV6-4 and TRBJ2-6, with D maybe TRBD1 (6 bases). The CDR3 spans 17 residues. Germline-derived CDR1 and CDR2 are MRHNA and SNTAGT. The ends were cut back, 0 bases at V and 2 bases at J, with 11 bases in the middle. CDR3 residues: CASSDSRGSPGANVLTF. The CDR3, as DNA: TGTGCCAGCAGTGACTCGAGGGGGTCCCCTGGGGCCAACGTCCTGACTTTC.

This clonotype was detected a few times. The chain employs TRBV6-1 and TRBJ2-3; 9 nucleotides line up with TRBD2. V lost 5 bases and J lost 6; bases outside the gene matches: 9. Germline CDR1 MNHNS, CDR2 SASEGT. The CDR3 is made up of 15 amino acids. CDR3 nucleotides: TGTGCCAGCAGTCCGTCCGGGACTAGCAAGGATACGCAGTATTTT. Protein product: CASSPSGTSKDTQYF.

By share, this clonotype ranks as medium-sized. The chain recombines TRBV19 with TRBJ2-7; no clear D gene. The CDR3 covers 14 residues. The V gene's germline CDR1 is LNHDA and CDR2 SQIVND (reference sequence). With 4 bases removed from V and 0 bases from J, the gap between germline ends came to 10 bases. As DNA, the CDR3 is TGTGCCAGTAGTAAGGACCCGAGCTCCTACGAGCAGTACTTC. Protein sequence: CASSKDPSSYEQYF.